The 10 T cell receptor beta chains listed next were all sequenced from one sample in a study of shared clonotypes between healthy human individuals. Repertoires were generated with immunoSEQ multiplex PCR, while TCRdb's copy carries only in-frame clones and drops some. The sample carries around 2.3 million clones, nearly 97% recorded once. The sample was naive CD4+ T cells sorted from blood. Subset: CD45RA+ positively selected. The receptor source for this set is a man between 18 and 29 years old in good health.

This chain connects TRBV5-1 to TRBJ2-2; 9 bases are a match to TRBD1. The V and J ends lost 6 bases and 6 bases, in that order; junction bases with no gene match: 6. Per germline, CDR1 SGHRS and CDR2 YFSETQ. The CDR3 loop spans 14 amino acids. CDR3 nucleotides: TGCGCCAGCATCCGGGACAGGGCGTCCGGGGAGCTGTTTTTT. Its translation is CASIRDRASGELFF.

Note on this clone: The identical CDR3 is also encoded by other nucleotide sequences in the sample. The chain links TRBV9 to TRBJ1-5, with 9 positions matching TRBD1. The V gene end was trimmed by 2 bases and the J gene end by 5 bases; junction bases not matched to a gene: 5. In germline, CDR1 is SGDLS, CDR2 YYNGEE. The CDR3 covers 15 residues. DNA for the CDR3: TGTGCCAGCAGCGTGGGGGACAGGGAGGATCAGCCCCAGCATTTT. Amino acids: CASSVGDREDQPQHF.

The V gene is TRBV5-1, the J gene TRBJ2-2; 8 bases agree with TRBD1. From germline, CDR1 is SGHRS and CDR2 YFSETQ. Trimming at V came to 4 bases and at J to 1 base, leaving 6 bases not matched to a gene. There are 16 residues in the CDR3. This CDR3 is CASSGKGQGNTGELFF. CDR3 nucleotides: TGCGCCAGCAGCGGGAAAGGACAGGGGAACACCGGGGAGCTGTTTTTT.

The J gene is TRBJ1-6, the V gene TRBV6-5, with 7 positions matching TRBD1. This CDR3 comprises 15 residues. V shed 6 bases, J shed 2 bases, and the junction held 4 bases outside the gene matches. The germline CDR1 and CDR2 sequences are MNHEY and SVGAGI. The CDR3 here is CASRNRGTYNSPLHF. The DNA for the CDR3 is TGTGCCAGCAGAAACAGGGGAACCTATAATTCACCCCTCCACTTT.

V is TRBV5-6 and J is TRBJ1-2; D unclear. The ends were cut back, 0 bases at V and 3 bases at J, with 3 bases in the middle. In germline, CDR1 is SGHDT, CDR2 YYEEEE. The CDR3 runs 12 residues. This CDR3 is CASSLGHYGYTF. The CDR3 region has the DNA TGTGCCAGCAGCTTGGGTCACTATGGCTACACCTTC.

V is TRBV6-5 and J is TRBJ1-1; the D gene is possibly TRBD1 (5 bases). V was shortened by 5 bases and J by 4 bases, with 14 bases between the two germline ends. The length of the CDR3 is 14 residues. Germline loops: CDR1 MNHEY, CDR2 SVGAGI. CDR3 in amino acids: CASSNPPGVTEAFF. The CDR3 DNA reads TGTGCCAGCAGTAATCCTCCGGGGGTCACTGAAGCTTTCTTT.

The chain has TRBV5-4 and TRBJ2-5; 12 bases line up with TRBD2. Per the germline V gene, CDR1 is SGHNT and CDR2 is YYREEE (reference sequence). The V segment lost 0 bases and the J segment 4 bases; nucleotides outside the gene matches: 4. This CDR3 has 16 amino acids. In DNA form, the CDR3 reads TGTGCCAGCAGCTTGGATCTAGCGGGAGGGGGAGAGACCCAGTACTTC. Translation: CASSLDLAGGGETQYF.

The V call is TRBV5-1, the J call TRBJ2-1; D tentatively reads TRBD1 or TRBD2 (5 bases each). In germline, CDR1 is SGHRS, CDR2 YFSETQ. V lost 0 bases and J lost 4, with 11 bases in between. The CDR3 has 15 amino acids. The CDR3 nucleotides are TGCGCCAGCAGCTTGGGGGACCGAAAATACAATGAGCAGTTCTTC. The encoded protein is CASSLGDRKYNEQFF.

This chain uses TRBV12-5 with TRBJ1-1; tentative D call: TRBD1 (5 bases). Germline V gives CDR1 LGHNT, CDR2 FRNRAP. This CDR3 is built from 11 residues. Deletions cut 6 bases from V and 10 bases from J, with 12 bases between. The CDR3 DNA reads TGTGCTAGTGGCTATACAGGAACAGCTTTCTTT. Protein: CASGYTGTAFF.

The chain uses TRBV11-2 and TRBJ2-1; D uncertain. Germline loops: CDR1 SGHAT, CDR2 FQNNGV. The CDR3 totals 12 residues. V gave up 5 bases and J gave up 7 bases, with 9 bases separating them. The CDR3: CASSPSGNEQFF. As DNA, the CDR3 is TGTGCCAGCAGCCCCTCTGGTAATGAGCAGTTCTTC. Based on the CDR3 plus reference TRBV11-2 and TRBJ2-1, the full variable domain is EAGVAQSPRYKIIEKRQSVAFWCNPISGHATLYWYQQILGQGPKLLIQFQNNGVVDDSQLPKDRFSAERLKGVDSTLKIQPAKLEDSAVYLCASSPSGNEQFFGPGTRLTVL.